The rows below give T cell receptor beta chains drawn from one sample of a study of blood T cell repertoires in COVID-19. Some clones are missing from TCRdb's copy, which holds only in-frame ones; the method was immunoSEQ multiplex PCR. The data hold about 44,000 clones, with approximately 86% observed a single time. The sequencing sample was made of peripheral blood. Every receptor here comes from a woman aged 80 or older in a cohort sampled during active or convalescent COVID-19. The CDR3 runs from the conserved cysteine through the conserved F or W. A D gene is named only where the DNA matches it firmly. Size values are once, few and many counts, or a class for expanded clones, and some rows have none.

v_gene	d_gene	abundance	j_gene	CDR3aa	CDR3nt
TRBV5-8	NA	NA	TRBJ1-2	CASSPRNGQTYGYTF	TGTGCCAGCAGCCCGAGGAACGGACAGACCTATGGCTACACCTTC
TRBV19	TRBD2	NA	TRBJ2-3	CASRQTSGRLDTQYF	TGTGCCAGTAGACAGACTAGCGGGAGGTTAGATACGCAGTATTTT
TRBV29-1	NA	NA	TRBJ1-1	CSVGHLNTEAFF	TGCAGCGTGGGACACCTGAACACTGAAGCTTTCTTT
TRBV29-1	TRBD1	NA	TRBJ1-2	CSVEPGTGEGYTF	TGCAGCGTTGAACCCGGGACAGGGGAGGGCTACACCTTC
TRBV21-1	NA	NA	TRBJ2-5	CASSKALRAGPGTNQETQYF	TGTGCCAGCAGCAAAGCGCTCAGGGCCGGGCCCGGGACAAACCAAGAGACCCAGTACTTC
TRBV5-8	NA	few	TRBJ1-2	CASSLGQGSYGYTF	TGTGCCAGCAGCTTGGGGCAGGGCAGCTATGGCTACACCTTC
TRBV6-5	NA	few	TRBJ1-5	CASSYHEDQPQHF	TGTGCCAGCAGTTACCATGAGGATCAGCCCCAGCATTTT
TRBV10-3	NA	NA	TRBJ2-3	CATRLQSTDTQYF	TGTGCCACCCGACTGCAGAGCACAGATACGCAGTATTTT
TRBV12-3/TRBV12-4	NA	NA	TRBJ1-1	CASSFSGFRAFF	TGTGCCAGCAGTTTTTCGGGGTTTCGGGCTTTCTTT
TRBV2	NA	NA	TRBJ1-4	CASRLQGRYNEKLFF	TGTGCCAGCAGGCTACAGGGCCGGTATAATGAAAAACTGTTTTTT
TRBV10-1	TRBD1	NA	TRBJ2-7	CASSDPGTGTYEQYF	TGCGCCAGCAGTGACCCAGGGACAGGGACCTACGAGCAGTACTTC
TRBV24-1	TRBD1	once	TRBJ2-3	CATSDTPDRGLNTQYF	TGTGCCACCAGTGATACCCCGGACAGGGGGCTAAATACGCAGTATTTT
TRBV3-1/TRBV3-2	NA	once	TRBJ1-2	CASSQDPRIANYGYTF	TGTGCCAGCAGCCAAGATCCCCGAATAGCTAACTATGGCTACACCTTC
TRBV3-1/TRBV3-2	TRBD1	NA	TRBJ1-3	CASSQGQGGNTIYF	TGTGCCAGCAGCCAGGGACAGGGTGGAAACACCATATATTTT
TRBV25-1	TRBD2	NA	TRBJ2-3	CASGRAGATDTQYF	TGTGCCAGCGGCCGGGCGGGAGCCACTGATACGCAGTATTTT
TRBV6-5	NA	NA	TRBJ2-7	CASTRVTGVRSEQYF	TGTGCCAGCACCCGGGTTACGGGAGTACGGAGCGAGCAGTACTTC
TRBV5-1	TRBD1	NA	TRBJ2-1	CASSRGTGGLGEQFF	TGCGCCAGCAGTCGCGGGACAGGGGGCCTTGGTGAGCAGTTCTTC
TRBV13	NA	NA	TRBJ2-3	CASSGLGRQGFGSTDTQYF	TGTGCCAGCAGCGGATTGGGCCGCCAGGGGTTCGGATCCACAGATACGCAGTATTTT
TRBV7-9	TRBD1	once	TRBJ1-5	CASSFDREDQPQHF	TGTGCCAGCAGCTTCGACAGGGAAGATCAGCCCCAGCATTTT
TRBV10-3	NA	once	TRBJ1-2	CAISVNLDGYTF	TGTGCCATCAGTGTAAACCTAGATGGCTACACCTTC
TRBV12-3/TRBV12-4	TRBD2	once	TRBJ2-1	CASSHGGGNEQFF	TGTGCCAGCAGCCACGGGGGGGGCAATGAGCAGTTCTTC
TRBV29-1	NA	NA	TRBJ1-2	CSVEGQEDGYTF	TGCAGCGTTGAAGGACAGGAGGATGGCTACACCTTC
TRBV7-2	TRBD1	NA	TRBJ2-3	CASSHRQGATDTQYF	TGTGCCAGCAGCCATAGACAGGGTGCGACAGATACGCAGTATTTT
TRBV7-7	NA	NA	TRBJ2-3	CASSPIGGAGDTQYF	TGTGCTAGCAGCCCTATAGGCGGGGCCGGCGATACGCAGTATTTT
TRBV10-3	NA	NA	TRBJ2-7	CAISESTRYEQYF	TGTGCCATCAGTGAGTCGACTCGCTACGAGCAGTACTTC
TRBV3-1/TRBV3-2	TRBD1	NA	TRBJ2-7	CASSLGGTGNYEQYF	TGTGCCAGCAGCCTTGGTGGGACAGGGAACTACGAGCAGTACTTC
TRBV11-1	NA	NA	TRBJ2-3	CASSLRDTQYF	TGTGCCAGCAGCTTACGAGATACGCAGTATTTT
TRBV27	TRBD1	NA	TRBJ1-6	CASSSSRGVSNSPLHF	TGTGCCAGCAGTTCCTCCAGGGGGGTCTCTAATTCACCCCTCCACTTT
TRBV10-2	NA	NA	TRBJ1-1	CASSDGGEAFF	TGCGCCAGCAGTGACGGGGGGGAAGCTTTCTTT
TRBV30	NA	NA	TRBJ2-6	CAWSVSGANVLTF	TGTGCCTGGAGTGTCAGTGGGGCCAACGTCCTGACTTTC
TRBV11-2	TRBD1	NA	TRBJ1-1	CASSLGTGVSTEAFF	TGTGCCAGCAGCTTAGGAACAGGGGTTAGCACTGAAGCTTTCTTT
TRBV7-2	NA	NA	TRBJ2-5	CASSLSQGIETQYF	TGTGCCAGCAGCTTATCTCAGGGGATAGAGACCCAGTACTTC
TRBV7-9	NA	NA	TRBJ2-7	CASSLGAFDEQYF	TGTGCCAGCAGCTTAGGGGCATTCGACGAGCAGTACTTC
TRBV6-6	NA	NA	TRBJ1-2	CASSLGGGYTF	TGTGCCAGCAGCCTCGGGGGGGGCTACACCTTC
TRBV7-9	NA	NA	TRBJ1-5	CASSFSGGPQHF	TGTGCCAGCAGCTTTTCGGGAGGGCCCCAGCATTTT
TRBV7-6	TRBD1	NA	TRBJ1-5	CASSLASGSDRAQPQHF	TGTGCCAGCAGCTTAGCGTCCGGGTCGGACAGGGCCCAGCCCCAGCATTTT
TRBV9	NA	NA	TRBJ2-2	CASSVGFTGELFF	TGTGCCAGCAGCGTCGGTTTCACCGGGGAGCTGTTTTTT
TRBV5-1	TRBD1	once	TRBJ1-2	CASSRRGTGDYGYTF	TGCGCCAGCAGCCGTCGAGGGACAGGGGACTATGGCTACACCTTC
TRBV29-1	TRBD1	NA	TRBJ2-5	CSVVQGAGETQYF	TGCAGCGTTGTGCAGGGGGCGGGGGAGACCCAGTACTTC
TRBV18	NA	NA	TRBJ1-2	CASSQGPYGYTF	TGTGCCAGCTCACAGGGGCCCTATGGCTACACCTTC
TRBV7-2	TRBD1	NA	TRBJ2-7	CASSPTSGTGGNEQYF	TGTGCCAGCAGCCCAACCTCCGGGACAGGGGGTAACGAGCAGTACTTC
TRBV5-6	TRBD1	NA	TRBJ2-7	CASSLGQGGYEQYF	TGTGCCAGCAGCTTGGGACAGGGCGGGTACGAGCAGTACTTC
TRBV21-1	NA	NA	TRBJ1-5	CASTKGPRTTHYYQPQHF	TGTGCCAGCACAAAAGGGCCAAGGACTACCCATTATTATCAGCCCCAGCATTTT
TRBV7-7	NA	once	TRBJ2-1	CASSSSGLDNEQFF	TGTGCTAGCAGCTCGTCGGGACTGGACAATGAGCAGTTCTTC
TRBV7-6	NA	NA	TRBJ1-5	CASSAFGSNQPQHF	TGTGCCAGCAGCGCGTTCGGTAGCAATCAGCCCCAGCATTTT
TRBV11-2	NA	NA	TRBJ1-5	CASSLNGERRQPQHF	TGTGCCAGCAGCTTAAATGGGGAAAGGAGGCAGCCCCAGCATTTT
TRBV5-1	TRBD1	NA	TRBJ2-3	CASGQGASDTQYF	TGCGCCAGCGGTCAGGGGGCATCTGATACGCAGTATTTT